This TCR beta chain came from a study of shared clonotypes between healthy human individuals. Study outcomes and limitations: Naive CD4 clonotypes were shared across a handful of donors at roughly 5.5%.

This CDR3 region has 13 residues. The germline V gene has CDR1 MNHNY and CDR2 SVGAGI (reference sequence). V lost 7 bases to trimming and J lost 5 bases; unmatched junction nucleotides: 8. The study drew all its donors from Caucasian adults living in Nashville, Tennessee. The data were produced by immunoSEQ multiplex PCR, yet TCRdb's version contains in-frame clones alone and is incomplete. The table includes 2 million to 2.5 million clones, roughly 95% detected once. A word on this clone: The antigen is unknown.

The TCR was taken from a young man in good health. Sequencing input: naive CD4+ T cells sorted from blood. The subset denotes: CD45RA+ positively selected. The J gene is TRBJ2-7, the V gene TRBV6-6; 7 bases are shared with TRBD1. The CDR3 here is CASKGTTGDEQYF. The DNA for the CDR3 is TGTGCCAGCAAAGGAACAACAGGGGACGAGCAGTACTTC.